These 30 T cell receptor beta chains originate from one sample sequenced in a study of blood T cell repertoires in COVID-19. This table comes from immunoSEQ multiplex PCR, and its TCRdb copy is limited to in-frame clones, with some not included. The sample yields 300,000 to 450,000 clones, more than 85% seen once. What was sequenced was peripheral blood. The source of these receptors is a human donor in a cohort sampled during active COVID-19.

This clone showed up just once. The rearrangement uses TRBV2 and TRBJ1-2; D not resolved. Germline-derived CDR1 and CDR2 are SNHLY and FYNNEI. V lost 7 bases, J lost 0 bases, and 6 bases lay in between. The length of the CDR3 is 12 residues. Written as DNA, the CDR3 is TGTGCCAGCACCTCGGCTAACTATGGCTACACCTTC. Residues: CASTSANYGYTF.

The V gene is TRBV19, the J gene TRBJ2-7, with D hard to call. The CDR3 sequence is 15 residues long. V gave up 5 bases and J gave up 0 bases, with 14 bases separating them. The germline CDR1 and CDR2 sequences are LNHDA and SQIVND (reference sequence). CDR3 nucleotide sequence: TGTGCCAGTAGTTTGCGCAGCGCGAGCTCCTACGAGCAGTACTTC. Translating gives CASSLRSASSYEQYF.

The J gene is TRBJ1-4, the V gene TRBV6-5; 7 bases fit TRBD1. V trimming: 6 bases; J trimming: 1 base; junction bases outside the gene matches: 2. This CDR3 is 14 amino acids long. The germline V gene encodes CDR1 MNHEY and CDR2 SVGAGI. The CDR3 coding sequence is TGTGCCAGCAGGCAGGGGGGAACTAATGAAAAACTGTTTTTT. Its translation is CASRQGGTNEKLFF.

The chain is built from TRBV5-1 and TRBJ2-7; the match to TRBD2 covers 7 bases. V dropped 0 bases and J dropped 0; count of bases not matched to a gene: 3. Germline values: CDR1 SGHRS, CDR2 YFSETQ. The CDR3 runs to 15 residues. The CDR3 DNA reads TGCGCCAGCAGCTTGGAAGCGGGGACCTCCTACGAGCAGTACTTC. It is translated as CASSLEAGTSYEQYF.

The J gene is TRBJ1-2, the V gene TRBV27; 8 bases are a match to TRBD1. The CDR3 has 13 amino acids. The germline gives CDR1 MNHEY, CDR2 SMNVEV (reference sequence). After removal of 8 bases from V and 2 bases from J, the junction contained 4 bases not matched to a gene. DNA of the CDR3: TGTGCCAGCCGGGACAGGAAAAACTATGGCTACACCTTC. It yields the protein CASRDRKNYGYTF.

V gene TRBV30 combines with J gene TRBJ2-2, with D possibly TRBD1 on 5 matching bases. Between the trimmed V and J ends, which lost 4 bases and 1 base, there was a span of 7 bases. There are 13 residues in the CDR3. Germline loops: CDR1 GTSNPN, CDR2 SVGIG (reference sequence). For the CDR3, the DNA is TGTGCCTGGACCCAGGGGAACACCGGGGAGCTGTTTTTT. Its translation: CAWTQGNTGELFF. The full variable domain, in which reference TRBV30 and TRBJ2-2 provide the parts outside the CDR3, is SQTIHQWPATLVQPVGSPLSLECTVEGTSNPNLYWYRQAAGRGLQLLFYSVGIGQISSEVPQNLSASRPQDRQFILSSKKLLLSDSGFYLCAWTQGNTGELFFGEGSRLTVL.

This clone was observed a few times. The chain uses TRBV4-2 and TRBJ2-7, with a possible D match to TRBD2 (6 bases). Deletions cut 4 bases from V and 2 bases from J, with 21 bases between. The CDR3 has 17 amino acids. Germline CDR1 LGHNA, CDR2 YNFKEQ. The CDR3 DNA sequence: TGTGCCAGCAGCCGGGAGGAGTCCACGGCGACTGCCTACGAGCAGTACTTC. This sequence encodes CASSREESTATAYEQYF.

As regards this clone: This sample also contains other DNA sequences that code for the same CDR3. The CDR3, as DNA: TGCGCCAGCAGCTTGGGCCTACCGAACACCGGGGAGCTGTTTTTT. Translated, it gives CASSLGLPNTGELFF. The chain combines TRBV5-1 with TRBJ2-2; D remains ambiguous. The germline V gene encodes CDR1 SGHRS and CDR2 YFSETQ. Trimming shortened V by 0 bases and J by 0 bases, and 6 bases separated the two germline ends. This CDR3 comprises 15 residues. The whole variable domain, filled in from reference TRBV5-1 and TRBJ2-2, reads KAGVTQTPRYLIKTRGQQVTLSCSPISGHRSVSWYQQTPGQGLQFLFEYFSETQRNKGNFPGRFSGRQFSNSRSEMNVSTLELGDSALYLCASSLGLPNTGELFFGEGSRLTVL.

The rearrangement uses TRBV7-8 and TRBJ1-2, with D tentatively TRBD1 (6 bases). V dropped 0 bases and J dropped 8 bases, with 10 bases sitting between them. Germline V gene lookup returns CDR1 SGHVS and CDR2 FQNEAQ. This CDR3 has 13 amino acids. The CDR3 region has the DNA TGTGCCAGCAGCTTAGCGGCCAGGGGAGGCTACACCTTC. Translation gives CASSLAARGGYTF. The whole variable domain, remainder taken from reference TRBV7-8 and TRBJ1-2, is GAGVSQSPRYKVAKRGQDVALRCDPISGHVSLFWYQQALGQGPEFLTYFQNEAQLDKSGLPSDRFFAERPEGSVSTLKIQRTQQEDSAVYLCASSLAARGGYTFGSGTRLTVV.

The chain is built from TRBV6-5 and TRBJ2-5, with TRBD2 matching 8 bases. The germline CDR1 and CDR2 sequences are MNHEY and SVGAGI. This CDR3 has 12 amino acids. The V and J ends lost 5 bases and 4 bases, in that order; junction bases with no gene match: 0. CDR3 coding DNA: TGTGCCAGCAGTCGGGGGGGAGAGACCCAGTACTTC. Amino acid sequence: CASSRGGETQYF.

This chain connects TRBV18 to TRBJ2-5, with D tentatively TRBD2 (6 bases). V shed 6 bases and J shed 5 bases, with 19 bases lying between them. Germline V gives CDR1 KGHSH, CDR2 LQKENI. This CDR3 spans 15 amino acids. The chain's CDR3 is CASSPAGGRGETQYF. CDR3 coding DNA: TGTGCCAGCTCCCCAGCCGGGGGTCGCGGCGAGACCCAGTACTTC.

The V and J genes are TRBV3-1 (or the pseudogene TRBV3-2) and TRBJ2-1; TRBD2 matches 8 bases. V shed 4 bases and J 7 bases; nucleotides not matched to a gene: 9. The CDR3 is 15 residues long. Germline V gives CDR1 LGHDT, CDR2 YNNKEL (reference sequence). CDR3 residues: CASSPSLAGGNEQFF. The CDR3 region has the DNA TGTGCCAGCAGCCCTTCGCTGGCGGGGGGTAATGAGCAGTTCTTC.

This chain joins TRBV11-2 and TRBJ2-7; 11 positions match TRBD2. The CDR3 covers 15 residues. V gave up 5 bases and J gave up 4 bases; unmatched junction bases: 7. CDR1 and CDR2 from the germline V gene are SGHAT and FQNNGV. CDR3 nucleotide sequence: TGTGCCAGCAGCCTTAGCGGGGGGGCTCTTTACGAGCAGTACTTC. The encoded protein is CASSLSGGALYEQYF.

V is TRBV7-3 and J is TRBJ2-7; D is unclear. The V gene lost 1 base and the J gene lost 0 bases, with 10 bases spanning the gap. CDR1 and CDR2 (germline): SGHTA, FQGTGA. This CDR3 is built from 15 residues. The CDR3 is CASSLNGGSSYEQYF. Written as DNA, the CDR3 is TGTGCCAGCAGCTTAAACGGCGGAAGCTCCTACGAGCAGTACTTC. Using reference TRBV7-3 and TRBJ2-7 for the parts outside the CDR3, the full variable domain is GAGVSQTPSNKVTEKGKYVELRCDPISGHTALYWYRQSLGQGPEFLIYFQGTGAADDSGLPNDRFFAVRPEGSVSTLKIQRTERGDSAVYLCASSLNGGSSYEQYFGPGTRLTVT.

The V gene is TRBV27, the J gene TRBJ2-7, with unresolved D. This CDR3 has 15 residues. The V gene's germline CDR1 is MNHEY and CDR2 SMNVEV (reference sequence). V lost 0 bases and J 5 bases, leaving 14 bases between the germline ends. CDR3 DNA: TGTGCCAGCAGTTTATCCGTTAGTAGATCGGACGAGCAGTACTTC. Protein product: CASSLSVSRSDEQYF.

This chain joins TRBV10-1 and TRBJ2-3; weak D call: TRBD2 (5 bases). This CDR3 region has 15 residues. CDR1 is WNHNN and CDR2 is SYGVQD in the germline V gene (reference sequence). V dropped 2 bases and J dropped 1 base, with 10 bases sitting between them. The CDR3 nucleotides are TGCGCCAGCAGTGAGAACGTGGGAGGCACAGATACGCAGTATTTT. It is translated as CASSENVGGTDTQYF.

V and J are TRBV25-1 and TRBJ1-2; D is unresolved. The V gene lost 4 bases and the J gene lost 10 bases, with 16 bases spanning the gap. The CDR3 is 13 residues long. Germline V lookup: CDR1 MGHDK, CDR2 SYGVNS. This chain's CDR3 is CASSGYPQEAYTF. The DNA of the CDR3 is TGTGCCAGCAGTGGATACCCACAAGAGGCCTACACCTTC.

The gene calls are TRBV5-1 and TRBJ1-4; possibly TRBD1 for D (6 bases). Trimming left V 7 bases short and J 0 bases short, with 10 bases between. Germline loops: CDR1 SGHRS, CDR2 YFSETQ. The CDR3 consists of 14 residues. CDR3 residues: CASRWTATNEKLFF. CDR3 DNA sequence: TGCGCCAGCCGTTGGACAGCAACTAATGAAAAACTGTTTTTT.

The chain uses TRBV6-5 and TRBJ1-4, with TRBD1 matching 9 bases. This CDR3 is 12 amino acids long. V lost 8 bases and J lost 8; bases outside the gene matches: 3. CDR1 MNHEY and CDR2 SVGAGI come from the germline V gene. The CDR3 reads CASRDREEKLFF. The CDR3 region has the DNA TGTGCCAGCCGGGACAGGGAGGAAAAACTGTTTTTT.

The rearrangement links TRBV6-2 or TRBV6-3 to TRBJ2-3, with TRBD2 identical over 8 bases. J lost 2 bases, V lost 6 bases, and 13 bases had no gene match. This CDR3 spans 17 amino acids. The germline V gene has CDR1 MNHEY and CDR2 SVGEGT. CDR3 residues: CASSPGGAERHTDTQYF. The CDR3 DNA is TGTGCCAGCAGCCCCGGGGGGGCCGAACGGCACACAGATACGCAGTATTTT.

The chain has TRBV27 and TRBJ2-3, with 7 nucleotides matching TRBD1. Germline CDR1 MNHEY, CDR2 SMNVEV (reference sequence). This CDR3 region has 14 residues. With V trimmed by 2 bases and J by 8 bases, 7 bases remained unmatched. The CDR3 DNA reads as TGTGCCAGCAGTTTAACCCGGACAGGTTCTACGCAGTATTTT. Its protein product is CASSLTRTGSTQYF.

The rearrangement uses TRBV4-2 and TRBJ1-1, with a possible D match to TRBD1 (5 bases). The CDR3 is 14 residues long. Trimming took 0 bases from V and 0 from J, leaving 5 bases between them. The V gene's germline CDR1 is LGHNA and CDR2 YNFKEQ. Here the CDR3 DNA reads TGTGCCAGCAGCCAAGAGGGGCTGAACACTGAAGCTTTCTTT. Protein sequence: CASSQEGLNTEAFF.

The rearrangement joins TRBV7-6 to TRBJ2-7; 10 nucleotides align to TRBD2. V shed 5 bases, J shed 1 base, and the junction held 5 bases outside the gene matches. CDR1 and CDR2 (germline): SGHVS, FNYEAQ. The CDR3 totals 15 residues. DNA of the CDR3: TGTGCCAGCAGCCTCCAGACTAGCGGGTCCTACGAGCAGTACTTC. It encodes CASSLQTSGSYEQYF.

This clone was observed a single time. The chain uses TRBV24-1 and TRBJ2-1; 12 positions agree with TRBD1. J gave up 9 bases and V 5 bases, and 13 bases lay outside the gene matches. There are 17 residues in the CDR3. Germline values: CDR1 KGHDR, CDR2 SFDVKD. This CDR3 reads CATSARTGQGAVREQFF. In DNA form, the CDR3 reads TGTGCCACCAGTGCCAGAACGGGACAGGGGGCTGTGCGTGAGCAGTTCTTC.

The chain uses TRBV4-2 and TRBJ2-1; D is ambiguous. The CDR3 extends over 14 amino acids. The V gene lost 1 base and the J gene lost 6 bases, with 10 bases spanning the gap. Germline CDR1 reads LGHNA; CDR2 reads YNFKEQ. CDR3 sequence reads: CASSQGGVGNEQFF. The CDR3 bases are TGTGCCAGCAGCCAAGGTGGAGTAGGCAATGAGCAGTTCTTC.

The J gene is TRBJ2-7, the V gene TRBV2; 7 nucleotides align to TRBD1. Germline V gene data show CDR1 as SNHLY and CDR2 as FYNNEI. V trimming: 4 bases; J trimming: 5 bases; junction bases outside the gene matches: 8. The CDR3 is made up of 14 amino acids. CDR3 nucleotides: TGTGCCAGCAGTGCATTTACAGGGGACCACGAGCAGTACTTC. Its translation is CASSAFTGDHEQYF.

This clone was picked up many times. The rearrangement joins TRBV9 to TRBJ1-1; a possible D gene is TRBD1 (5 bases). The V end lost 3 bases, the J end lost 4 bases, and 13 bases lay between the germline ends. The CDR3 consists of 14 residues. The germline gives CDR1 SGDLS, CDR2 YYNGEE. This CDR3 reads CASSASWGLTEAFF. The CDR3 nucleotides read TGTGCCAGCAGCGCGTCCTGGGGCCTCACTGAAGCTTTCTTT.

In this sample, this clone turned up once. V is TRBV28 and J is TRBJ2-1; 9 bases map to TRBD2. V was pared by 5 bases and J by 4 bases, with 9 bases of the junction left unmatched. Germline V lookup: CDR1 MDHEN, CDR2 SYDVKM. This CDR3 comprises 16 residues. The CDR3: CASSRLAGPPYNEQFF. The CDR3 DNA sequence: TGTGCCAGCAGTAGGCTAGCGGGACCGCCATACAATGAGCAGTTCTTC.

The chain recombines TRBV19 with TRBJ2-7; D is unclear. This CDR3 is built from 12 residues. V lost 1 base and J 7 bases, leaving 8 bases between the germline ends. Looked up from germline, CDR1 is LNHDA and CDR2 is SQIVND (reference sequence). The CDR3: CASSIGGGEQYF. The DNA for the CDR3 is TGTGCCAGTAGTATAGGAGGCGGAGAGCAGTACTTC.

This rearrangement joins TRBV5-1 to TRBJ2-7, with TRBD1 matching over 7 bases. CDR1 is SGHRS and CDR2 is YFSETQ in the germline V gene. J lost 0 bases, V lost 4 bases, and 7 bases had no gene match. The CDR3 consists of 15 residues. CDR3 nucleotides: TGCGCCAGCAGCAAGGGACAGCCACCCTCCTACGAGCAGTACTTC. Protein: CASSKGQPPSYEQYF.